The rows below give T cell receptor beta chains drawn from one sample of a study of blood T cell repertoires in COVID-19. Produced via immunoSEQ multiplex PCR; TCRdb's table is partial and in-frame only. The sample lists 250,000 to 350,000 clones, approximately 85% seen once, with approximately 8.8% in the top ten. Sequences were obtained from peripheral blood. The receptors were gathered from a man aged 18 to 29 with active or convalescent COVID-19. Both conserved end residues are part of each CDR3. The D gene is left open where the match is weak. Clone size, where shown, is once, few, many, or a class for clones that have expanded.

CDR3 DNA	CDR3 protein	D gene	CDR3 length	clone size	V gene	J gene
TGTGCCAGTAGGTATACCGACTTGGTGGGGGCGGAAGGCTACACCTTC	CASRYTDLVGAEGYTF	.	16	few	TRBV19	TRBJ1-2
TGTGCCAGCCACACCGCAGGGAGGTCCTACGAGCAGTACTTC	CASHTAGRSYEQYF	.	14	few	TRBV27	TRBJ2-7
TGTGCCAGCAGCGTAGGCCCAGGGCAAGAGACCCAGTACTTC	CASSVGPGQETQYF	.	14	once	TRBV9	TRBJ2-5
TGTGCCAGTAGTATAGAGGGGAGGAGTAATGAAAAACTGTTTTTT	CASSIEGRSNEKLFF	.	15	.	TRBV19	TRBJ1-4
TGTGCCAGTAGTATCCCTCCGCGGAACTATGGCTACACCTTC	CASSIPPRNYGYTF	.	14	.	TRBV19	TRBJ1-2
TGTGCCACTGGACTAGCGGGCGACCAAGAGACCCAGTACTTC	CATGLAGDQETQYF	TRBD2	14	few	TRBV10-3	TRBJ2-5
TGTGCCAGCAGTTACGGGCTAGCGGGGGGGCCGAACACCGGGGAGCTGTTTTTT	CASSYGLAGGPNTGELFF	TRBD2	18	.	TRBV6-2/TRBV6-3	TRBJ2-2
TGTGCCAGTGGGACAGGGTCGAACACCGGGGAGCTGTTTTTT	CASGTGSNTGELFF	TRBD1	14	.	TRBV9	TRBJ2-2
TGTGCCAGCAGGGCCGGACAGGGGGCTATCACTGAAGCTTTCTTT	CASRAGQGAITEAFF	TRBD1	15	.	TRBV2	TRBJ1-1
TGTGCCAGCAGCTGGGGACGGGGGGAGAACACTGAAGCTTTCTTT	CASSWGRGENTEAFF	.	15	.	TRBV5-8	TRBJ1-1
TGCAGTGCTAGTAGGCAGCGGGGGGGCATCGGGGAGCTGTTTTTT	CSASRQRGGIGELFF	TRBD2	15	.	TRBV20-1	TRBJ2-2
TGTGCCAGCAGCGAAACAGAGAACACTGAAGCTTTCTTT	CASSETENTEAFF	.	13	.	TRBV5-4	TRBJ1-1
TGTGCCATCAGTGAAAAGGAGATAAGCTCCTACGAGCAGTACTTC	CAISEKEISSYEQYF	.	15	.	TRBV10-3	TRBJ2-7
TGTGCCACCAGTGAGGCCGGGACAGGGGAGCTGTTTTTT	CATSEAGTGELFF	.	13	.	TRBV24-1	TRBJ2-2
TGTGCCAGCAGCGGGTGGACAGGGACCACCTATAATTCACCCCTCCACTTT	CASSGWTGTTYNSPLHF	TRBD1	17	.	TRBV7-8	TRBJ1-6
TGTGCCAGCAGCTCCCCACACGCAACTAATGAAAAACTGTTTTTT	CASSSPHATNEKLFF	.	15	.	TRBV7-9	TRBJ1-4
TGTGCCATCAGTGAGGCAACAGGGGGCCACTACGAGCAGTACTTC	CAISEATGGHYEQYF	TRBD1	15	once	TRBV10-3	TRBJ2-7
TGCGCCAGCAGCTTGGGGCAGGGACTTAACGAGCAGTACTTC	CASSLGQGLNEQYF	.	14	.	TRBV5-1	TRBJ2-7
TGTGCCAGCGACAGGAACTATGGCTACACCTTC	CASDRNYGYTF	.	11	.	TRBV6-5	TRBJ1-2
TGTGCCACCAGCAGAGTCAGGGATAGTAGCGGGGAGCTGTTTTTT	CATSRVRDSSGELFF	.	15	few	TRBV15	TRBJ2-2
TGTGCCAGCAGTTTCTTAGTCGGCAGGCCGTTCAAACTGTTTTTT	CASSFLVGRPFKLFF	.	15	.	TRBV27	TRBJ1-4
TGCAGCGTTGGGGGGTTGGGACTAGCGGGGACCGGGGAGCTGTTTTTT	CSVGGLGLAGTGELFF	TRBD2	16	.	TRBV29-1	TRBJ2-2
TGTGCCAGCAGCGAAAACCCGCGGGGGCGGGAAGACGGGACCCAGTACTTC	CASSENPRGREDGTQYF	.	17	.	TRBV9	TRBJ2-5
TGCGCCAGCAGTCAATCGGACAATAACTATGGCTACACCTTC	CASSQSDNNYGYTF	.	14	.	TRBV23-1	TRBJ1-2
TGTGCCAGCAGCCCATACACAGGGGGCAAAGACTACGAGCAGTACTTC	CASSPYTGGKDYEQYF	TRBD1	16	.	TRBV11-2	TRBJ2-7
TGCGCCAGCAGCGCCTCAGGTGGCTACGAGCAGTACTTC	CASSASGGYEQYF	.	13	.	TRBV5-1	TRBJ2-7
TGTGCCAGCAGCTGGGAAAGGGGGCCTGAAGCTTTCTTT	CASSWERGPEAFF	TRBD1	13	.	TRBV5-4	TRBJ1-1
TGTGCCAGCAGTTCTAGCGGGGTCACAGATACGCAGTATTTT	CASSSSGVTDTQYF	TRBD2	14	once	TRBV27	TRBJ2-3
TGTGCCAGCAGTCCCGTGGAGCGGGGGGGCCTAGGGGAGCAGTACTTC	CASSPVERGGLGEQYF	TRBD2	16	.	TRBV28	TRBJ2-7
TGTGCCAGCAGCCCAGGTGTACGGACAGGGAGCACTGAAGCTTTCTTT	CASSPGVRTGSTEAFF	TRBD1	16	.	TRBV14	TRBJ1-1
TGTGCCAGCAGTTGGACAGGCGGTGGCTACACCTTC	CASSWTGGGYTF	TRBD1	12	once	TRBV14	TRBJ1-2
TGTGCCAGTAGTATAGAATCGCTGAGCGGGGAGCTGTTTTTT	CASSIESLSGELFF	.	14	.	TRBV19	TRBJ2-2
TGTGCCAGCAGTTTACAGGGGTCAGGTGAAGCTTTCTTT	CASSLQGSGEAFF	TRBD1	13	.	TRBV6-2/TRBV6-3	TRBJ1-1
TGTGCCAGCAGTTACCGGAAGACAGGTGGGAACACTGAAGCTTTCTTT	CASSYRKTGGNTEAFF	.	16	.	TRBV6-5	TRBJ1-1
TGCGCCAGCAGCCAAGAGGACAGGACCCGCACCGGGGAGCTGTTTTTT	CASSQEDRTRTGELFF	TRBD1	16	.	TRBV4-1	TRBJ2-2
TGTGCCAGCAGCTTAGGCGCAGGGAACACTGAAGCTTTCTTT	CASSLGAGNTEAFF	.	14	.	TRBV7-2	TRBJ1-1
TGTGCCAGCAGTCCCAGGGACAGTCAATTGAGCAATCAGCCCCAGCATTTT	CASSPRDSQLSNQPQHF	.	17	.	TRBV21-1	TRBJ1-5
TGTGCCACCAGTGATTCCGCGGGGAGCACAGATACGCAGTATTTT	CATSDSAGSTDTQYF	.	15	.	TRBV24-1	TRBJ2-3
TGTGCCAGCAGTCTTAGGGGGGAAAAACTGTTTTTT	CASSLRGEKLFF	.	12	.	TRBV14	TRBJ1-4
TGTGCCAGCAGTTACTCGATCGGTGGCAATCAGCCCCAGCATTTT	CASSYSIGGNQPQHF	.	15	.	TRBV6-5	TRBJ1-5
TGCGCCAGCAGCTTCAATAGTGGGGGGACTAACTATGGCTACACCTTC	CASSFNSGGTNYGYTF	.	16	.	TRBV5-1	TRBJ1-2
TGTGCCAGCAGCCGATTCTCAACAGGGATCGGAAATTCACCCCTCCACTTT	CASSRFSTGIGNSPLHF	.	17	.	TRBV3-1/TRBV3-2	TRBJ1-6
TGTGCCAGCAGAAGAAGGGAAGAGGGAGATCAGCCCCAGCATTTT	CASRRREEGDQPQHF	.	15	.	TRBV5-8	TRBJ1-5
TGTGCCAGCAGCCGGGACTGGGAGACCACCGCGGATACGCAGTATTTT	CASSRDWETTADTQYF	.	16	.	TRBV14	TRBJ2-3
TGTGCCAGCAGCTTAGCGCGGGGGGACGCCTTGTACAATGAGCAGTTCTTC	CASSLARGDALYNEQFF	TRBD2	17	medium-sized	TRBV11-1	TRBJ2-1
TGTGCCAGCAGCATCCGGGACAGGGGGCGGTGGACCCTCCACTTT	CASSIRDRGRWTLHF	TRBD1	15	.	TRBV5-6	TRBJ1-6
TGTGCCAGCAGTGTGGGGGGGGGCGGCACTGAAGCTTTCTTT	CASSVGGGGTEAFF	.	14	once	TRBV2	TRBJ1-1
TGCGCCAGCAGCCCGGGACAGGGAGGACCCCTCCACTTT	CASSPGQGGPLHF	TRBD1	13	once	TRBV5-1	TRBJ1-6
TGTGCCAGCAGCGGGGACAGGGGGTTTTCTGGAAACACCATATATTTT	CASSGDRGFSGNTIYF	TRBD1	16	.	TRBV9	TRBJ1-3
TGTGCCAGTAGTATAACCCAGGTCTCGAACTATGGCTACACCTTC	CASSITQVSNYGYTF	.	15	.	TRBV19	TRBJ1-2
TGTGCCAGCAGCTTAGACAGGGGTCAGTCACCCCTCCACTTT	CASSLDRGQSPLHF	TRBD1	14	once	TRBV7-9	TRBJ1-6
TGTGCCAGTAGTTTCCTTATCTCGACTAGGACGTACGAGCAGTACTTC	CASSFLISTRTYEQYF	.	16	.	TRBV19	TRBJ2-7
TGTGCCAGCTCGGACGGGGAAGGCACAGATACGCAGTATTTT	CASSDGEGTDTQYF	.	14	once	TRBV9	TRBJ2-3
TGTGCCAGCATGCGGGGAAGCTACAATGAGCAGTTCTTC	CASMRGSYNEQFF	.	13	.	TRBV2	TRBJ2-1
TGTGCCAGCAGTATGCGACAGGGTCAAGAGACCCAGTACTTC	CASSMRQGQETQYF	TRBD1	14	.	TRBV25-1	TRBJ2-5
TGTGCCAGCAGCTTCGGGACAGACTATGGCTACACCTTC	CASSFGTDYGYTF	TRBD1	13	.	TRBV7-2	TRBJ1-2
TGTGCCAGCAGTATTACAGGGGGAGCTAACTATGGCTACACCTTC	CASSITGGANYGYTF	TRBD1	15	.	TRBV7-2	TRBJ1-2
TGTGCCAGCAGCTTCAGGGGGCAGAGGGATACGCAGTATTTT	CASSFRGQRDTQYF	TRBD1	14	once	TRBV5-4	TRBJ2-3
TGTGCCAGCGAAGCGGATTACAATGAGCAGTTCTTC	CASEADYNEQFF	.	12	.	TRBV7-2	TRBJ2-1